The clone carrying this T cell receptor (beta chain) was detected ten times or more. Its antigen is unidentified. This record comes from a study of CD8 T cells in ankylosing spondylitis. Study results and limitations: Within matched ankylosing spondylitis synovial fluid, disease-linked clones were reportedly significantly enriched.

V was cut by 0 bases and J by 5 bases, with 11 bases left in between. Germline CDR1 is DFQATT and CDR2 is SNEGSKA (reference sequence). The CDR3 consists of 14 residues. TCRdb ran MiXCR on the 5' RACE reads and lists one entry per CDR3 protein. The table shows more than 250,000 distinct CDR3 sequences, with 11% occurring only once. This clonotype was sampled from a female donor with ankylosing spondylitis or in good health (not recorded which). Specimen: blood, either unsorted or a sorted T cell fraction (not recorded which). The chain links TRBV20-1 to TRBJ2-1, with D possibly matching TRBD1 (5 bases). Here the CDR3 DNA reads TGCAGTGCTAGAGACAGGACATCGGACAATGAGCAGTTCTTC. This translates into CSARDRTSDNEQFF.